The 27 T cell receptor beta chains below all came from one sample that was sequenced in a study of cytomegalovirus exposure and HLA in healthy donors. This PCR relied on a set of 60 Vbeta primers and 13 Jbeta primers. Data came from immunoSEQ multiplex PCR; TCRdb stores just in-frame clones and leaves some out. In the table there are about 200,000 clones, 80% to 90% of which are singletons. Sequenced input: PBMCs. The receptors come from a woman younger than 45 in good health and CMV-seronegative.

The chain joins TRBV11-2 to TRBJ1-1; 10 bases line up with TRBD1. CDR1 SGHAT and CDR2 FQNNGV come from the germline V gene. The V gene end was trimmed by 4 bases and the J gene end by 0 bases; junction bases not matched to a gene: 2. This CDR3 has 15 amino acids. The CDR3 loop reads CASSSGTGVNTEAFF. CDR3 coding DNA: TGTGCCAGCAGCTCCGGGACAGGGGTGAACACTGAAGCTTTCTTT.

The chain carries TRBV11-2 and TRBJ2-7, with D tentatively TRBD2 (6 bases). From germline, CDR1 is SGHAT and CDR2 FQNNGV. CDR3 length: 12 amino acids. V lost 4 bases and J 6 bases, leaving 10 bases between the germline ends. The CDR3 region has the DNA TGTGCCAGCAGCTCCTACGGGGGCGAGCAGTACTTC. It is translated as CASSSYGGEQYF.

The chain couples TRBV4-1 to TRBJ2-1; weak D call: TRBD1 (5 bases). The length of the CDR3 is 15 residues. The germline V and J ends were trimmed by 4 bases and 6 bases, with 16 bases remaining between them. CDR1 is MGHRA and CDR2 is YSYEKL in the germline V gene. This CDR3 is CASSRGRIGGNEQFF. The CDR3 nucleotides read TGCGCCAGCAGCCGGGGCCGGATAGGTGGCAATGAGCAGTTCTTC.

The CDR3 spells CASSGRSGYGYTF. DNA for the CDR3: TGTGCCAGCAGCGGTAGGAGTGGATATGGCTACACCTTC. The J gene is TRBJ1-2, the V gene TRBV6-6; D call uncertain. The V end was cut by 6 bases, the J end by 5 bases, with 13 bases between. The V gene's germline CDR1 is MNHNY and CDR2 SVGAGI (reference sequence). The CDR3 runs to 13 residues.

The chain is built from TRBV7-9 and TRBJ2-7; tentatively, D is TRBD1 (6 bases). V was shortened by 5 bases and J by 4 bases, with 9 bases between the two germline ends. CDR1 and CDR2 (germline): SEHNR, FQNEAQ (reference sequence). The CDR3 loop spans 12 amino acids. CDR3 sequence: CASSVQGYEQYF. DNA for the CDR3: TGTGCCAGCAGCGTACAGGGTTACGAGCAGTACTTC.

The chain links TRBV5-1 to TRBJ1-4; D remains unclear. Germline assignment: CDR1 SGHRS and CDR2 YFSETQ. The length of the CDR3 is 14 residues. V lost 2 bases and J lost 8, with 13 bases in between. This chain's CDR3 is CASSFDMVKEKLFF. In nucleotides, the CDR3 is TGCGCCAGCAGCTTTGACATGGTTAAGGAAAAACTGTTTTTT.

The chain employs TRBV5-1 and TRBJ2-1, with 7 bases that match TRBD1. Germline lookup yields CDR1 SGHRS and CDR2 YFSETQ. This CDR3 region has 19 residues. Trimming took 1 base from V and 6 from J; bases not matched to a gene: 19. The CDR3 loop is CASSLSVTPGGTSPNEQFF. The CDR3 nucleotides read TGCGCCAGCAGCTTGAGCGTAACCCCAGGGGGAACCTCTCCCAATGAGCAGTTCTTC.

The CDR3, as DNA: TGTGCCAGCAGCTTTACAGGAAATGAGCAGTTCTTC. It yields the protein CASSFTGNEQFF. This chain connects TRBV7-9 to TRBJ2-1, with D possibly being TRBD1 (5 bases). The CDR3 sequence is 12 residues long. V was trimmed by 3 bases and J by 7 bases, leaving 7 bases between them. Per the germline V gene, CDR1 is SEHNR and CDR2 is FQNEAQ (reference sequence).

J is TRBJ2-6 and V is TRBV27; no firm D call. The V and J ends lost 0 bases and 2 bases respectively, with 8 bases between them. Germline CDR1 is MNHEY and CDR2 is SMNVEV (reference sequence). The CDR3 is made up of 16 amino acids. As DNA, the CDR3 is TGTGCCAGCAGTTTATCTACGGGTACTGGGGCCAACGTCCTGACTTTC. This translates into CASSLSTGTGANVLTF.

The genes are TRBV6-5 and TRBJ2-5; the D is unclear. Germline CDR1 and CDR2: MNHEY and SVGAGI. V lost 2 bases and J 11 bases, leaving 15 bases between the germline ends. CDR3 size: 13 residues. The CDR3 DNA sequence: TGTGCCAGCAGTTACGGTATAGGCGGCCGGCAGTACTTC. It is translated as CASSYGIGGRQYF.

This sequence joins TRBV5-8 and TRBJ2-1, with D possibly being TRBD1 (5 bases). Germline lookup yields CDR1 SGHTS and CDR2 YDEGEE. V lost 0 bases to trimming and J lost 8 bases, with 9 bases between them. The CDR3 length is 13 residues. The CDR3 DNA reads as TGTGCCAGCAGCTTGGTGCAGGGCTATGAGCAGTTCTTC. This sequence encodes CASSLVQGYEQFF.

The rearrangement joins TRBV6-5 to TRBJ2-7; 8 bases match TRBD1. Germline-derived CDR1 and CDR2 are MNHEY and SVGAGI. V lost 4 bases, J lost 3 bases, and 8 bases stayed unmatched. This CDR3 has 15 amino acids. The CDR3 loop is CASSLRRQGFYEQYF. Here the CDR3 DNA reads TGTGCCAGCAGTTTGAGGAGACAGGGGTTCTACGAGCAGTACTTC.

This chain links TRBV2 with TRBJ2-1; possibly TRBD2 for D (6 bases). The ends were cut back, 4 bases at V and 3 bases at J, with 19 bases in the middle. The CDR3 loop spans 17 amino acids. Germline V lookup: CDR1 SNHLY, CDR2 FYNNEI. CDR3 coding DNA: TGTGCCAGCAGTGGTGGCTTGGCGGGGATTGTCTACAATGAGCAGTTCTTC. Translated: CASSGGLAGIVYNEQFF.

In the case of this clone: Relative to the germline gene, one junction end is altered; a read error may explain this. The chain links TRBV11-2 to TRBJ1-2, with D perhaps TRBD1 (6 bases). CDR3 size: 13 residues. Germline CDR1 reads SGHAT; CDR2 reads FQNNGV. This chain's CDR3 is CASSLAGDQGCTF. CDR3 bases: TGTGCCAGCAGCTTAGCAGGGGACCAAGGCTGCACCTTC.

In its sample, this clone was seen once. The V gene is TRBV7-9, the J gene TRBJ2-1; TRBD2 aligns across 10 bases. This CDR3 region has 17 residues. The junction had 5 bases not matched to a gene; V was cut back by 3 bases and J by 0 bases. Per germline, CDR1 SEHNR and CDR2 FQNEAQ (reference sequence). CDR3 bases: TGTGCCAGCAGCTTGACTAGCGGGCTGAGCTCCTACAATGAGCAGTTCTTC. Translation gives CASSLTSGLSSYNEQFF.

The chain employs TRBV5-4 and TRBJ1-4; D call uncertain. The length of the CDR3 is 16 residues. V shed 4 bases and J shed 0 bases, with 13 bases lying between them. The germline gives CDR1 SGHNT, CDR2 YYREEE (reference sequence). This chain's CDR3 is CASSPSPIATNEKLFF. The CDR3, as DNA: TGTGCCAGCAGCCCATCTCCTATAGCAACTAATGAAAAACTGTTTTTT.

The V gene is TRBV2, the J gene TRBJ2-7; possible D gene TRBD1, 5 bases. This CDR3 has 12 residues. Trimming removed 5 bases at V and 6 bases at J, with 11 bases between. Germline V lookup: CDR1 SNHLY, CDR2 FYNNEI. CDR3 in amino acids: CASSTTGGEQYF. CDR3 bases: TGTGCCAGCAGTACTACAGGCGGCGAGCAGTACTTC.

The chain employs TRBV7-2 and TRBJ2-7; no clear D gene. The CDR3 is 15 amino acids. Germline V gene lookup returns CDR1 SGHTA and CDR2 FQGNSA. V was trimmed by 5 bases and J by 3 bases, leaving 17 bases between them. DNA for the CDR3: TGTGCCAGCAGCCCGTACCCCACTCATTACTACGAGCAGTACTTC. Its translation: CASSPYPTHYYEQYF.

This sequence joins TRBV5-1 and TRBJ1-3, with D possibly matching TRBD1 (5 bases). Trimming removed 0 bases at V and 7 bases at J, with 20 bases between. This CDR3 spans 17 amino acids. The V gene's germline CDR1 is SGHRS and CDR2 YFSETQ. CDR3 sequence (DNA): TGCGCCAGCAGCTTGGCTCCACTCAGGGTATCTCTGAACACCATATATTTT. Translation gives CASSLAPLRVSLNTIYF.

The chain joins TRBV5-1 to TRBJ2-7, with 9 bases fitting TRBD1. This CDR3 spans 14 amino acids. Germline CDR1 reads SGHRS; CDR2 reads YFSETQ. Trimming took 4 bases from V and 2 from J; bases not matched to a gene: 4. This chain's CDR3 is CASSVGQGPYEQYF. The CDR3 DNA reads as TGCGCCAGCAGCGTGGGACAGGGACCCTACGAGCAGTACTTC.

V and J are TRBV4-2 and TRBJ2-5, with 11 bases identical to TRBD2. Germline V gene sequence: CDR1 LGHNA, CDR2 YNFKEQ. This CDR3 contains 15 residues. V gave up 4 bases and J gave up 6 bases; unmatched junction bases: 7. The CDR3: CASSLISGRDQTQYF. DNA for the CDR3: TGTGCCAGCAGCCTAATTAGCGGGAGGGATCAGACCCAGTACTTC.

V and J are TRBV15 and TRBJ2-7; 7 nucleotides align to TRBD1. Looked up from germline, CDR1 is LNHNV and CDR2 is YYDKDF (reference sequence). This CDR3 is 18 amino acids long. J was trimmed by 7 bases and V by 0 bases; bases with no gene match: 18. CDR3 sequence reads: CATSRDRIGATGYVEQYF. CDR3 coding DNA: TGTGCCACCAGCAGAGATAGAATAGGGGCGACAGGGTATGTAGAGCAGTACTTC.

The chain carries TRBV7-9 and TRBJ2-7, with 9 bases identical to TRBD1. There are 15 residues in the CDR3. V was pared by 5 bases and J by 3 bases, with 8 bases of the junction left unmatched. Germline V lookup: CDR1 SEHNR, CDR2 FQNEAQ (reference sequence). Here the CDR3 DNA reads TGTGCCAGCAGCCCATTACCGGGACAGGGCTACGAGCAGTACTTC. This sequence encodes CASSPLPGQGYEQYF.

Concerning this clone: Other DNA sequences from this sample encode an identical CDR3 as well. The chain joins TRBV5-6 to TRBJ2-6; 9 bases are a match to TRBD1. The CDR3 covers 18 residues. Trimming cost V 2 bases and J 4 bases; bases outside gene matches: 10. From germline, CDR1 is SGHDT and CDR2 YYEEEE. CDR3 nucleotide sequence: TGTGCCAGCAGCTTAGGGGACAGGGTAGCTGACGGGGCCAACGTCCTGACTTTC. Translation: CASSLGDRVADGANVLTF.

The V and J genes are TRBV7-9 and TRBJ1-1; 10 positions agree with TRBD1. V trimming: 3 bases; J trimming: 3 bases; junction bases outside the gene matches: 4. Germline V gene lookup returns CDR1 SEHNR and CDR2 FQNEAQ (reference sequence). The CDR3 has 15 amino acids. This CDR3 is CASSFRGTGDTEAFF. In DNA, the CDR3 is TGTGCCAGCAGCTTTAGGGGGACAGGGGACACTGAAGCTTTCTTT.

The gene calls are TRBV7-9 and TRBJ1-1; 7 nucleotides agree with TRBD1. The CDR3 is 15 residues long. Germline V gene lookup returns CDR1 SEHNR and CDR2 FQNEAQ (reference sequence). V was clipped by 5 bases and J by 1 base; unmatched bases: 7. The CDR3 region is CASSPRDRPNTEAFF. The CDR3 DNA reads TGTGCCAGCAGCCCTAGGGACAGACCGAACACTGAAGCTTTCTTT.

The chain employs TRBV5-4 and TRBJ2-5, with 13 bases that match TRBD2. The V segment lost 3 bases and the J segment 1 base; nucleotides outside the gene matches: 3. CDR3 length equals 16 residues. Germline-derived CDR1 and CDR2 are SGHNT and YYREEE (reference sequence). This chain's CDR3 is CASSWGLAGTQETQYF. CDR3 coding DNA: TGTGCCAGCAGCTGGGGACTAGCGGGGACCCAAGAGACCCAGTACTTC. The complete variable domain, with remaining parts taken from reference TRBV5-4 and TRBJ2-5, reads ETGVTQSPTHLIKTRGQQVTLRCSSQSGHNTVSWYQQALGQGPQFIFQYYREEENGRGNFPPRFSGLQFPNYSSELNVNALELDDSALYLCASSWGLAGTQETQYFGPGTRLLVL.